Shown below are 7 T cell receptor beta chains from a single sample sequenced in a study of blood T cell repertoires in COVID-19. Sequenced by immunoSEQ multiplex PCR; TCRdb stores in-frame clones only, minus some. The table shows almost 250,000 clones, with approximately 85% occurring only once. The sequenced material came from PBMCs or T cells enriched from blood (not recorded which). These receptor sequences come from a woman in her fifties or sixties with acute COVID-19.

This chain links TRBV19 with TRBJ1-5, with D possibly matching TRBD1 (5 bases). This CDR3 spans 18 amino acids. With 5 bases removed from V and 5 bases from J, the gap between germline ends came to 25 bases. Germline-derived CDR1 and CDR2 are LNHDA and SQIVND (reference sequence). CDR3 DNA sequence: TGTGCCAGTAGTCTCCTTTTCGGGACTGCCGGGTACTATCAGCCCCAGCATTTT. Protein sequence: CASSLLFGTAGYYQPQHF.

This rearrangement joins TRBV29-1 to TRBJ2-1; 8 bases agree with TRBD2. Germline V gene sequence: CDR1 SQVTM, CDR2 ANQGSEA. This CDR3 is 16 amino acids long. Trimming removed 1 base from V and 0 bases from J; junction bases left unmatched: 5. The CDR3 here is CSVEASGLNSYNEQFF. The CDR3, as DNA: TGCAGCGTTGAAGCTAGCGGGCTAAACTCCTACAATGAGCAGTTCTTC.

The V gene is TRBV19, the J gene TRBJ2-5; D might be TRBD2 (5 bases). Germline CDR1 LNHDA, CDR2 SQIVND (reference sequence). Trimming left V 7 bases short and J 4 bases short, with 13 bases between. The CDR3 contains 13 residues. The CDR3 is CASKRGNGETQYF. CDR3 sequence (DNA): TGTGCCAGTAAAAGAGGGAACGGAGAGACCCAGTACTTC.

The V gene is TRBV12-2, the J gene TRBJ1-2; the table's TRBD1 call for D was not verified on the DNA. TRBV12-2 is designated a pseudogene. The CDR3 has 21 residues. CDR3: CASRFLPSPTGGAGFPIGYTF. Here the CDR3 DNA reads TGTGCAAGTCGCTTTTTGCCTTCACCGACAGGGGGCGCGGGATTTCCCATTGGCTACACCTTC.

The V gene is TRBV7-2, the J gene TRBJ1-2; 7 nucleotides align to TRBD1. The CDR3 length is 16 residues. Germline V gives CDR1 SGHTA, CDR2 FQGNSA. Unmatched junction bases numbered 6, after V lost 2 bases and J lost 0 bases. The CDR3 reads CASSLTGAFTNYGYTF. The CDR3 nucleotides are TGTGCCAGCAGCTTAACAGGGGCGTTCACTAACTATGGCTACACCTTC.

The chain combines TRBV7-2 with TRBJ2-2, with TRBD1 matching 7 bases. Germline values: CDR1 SGHTA, CDR2 FQGNSA. The CDR3 extends over 16 amino acids. V lost 0 bases to trimming and J lost 4 bases; unmatched junction nucleotides: 5. The CDR3 reads CASSLASRGITGELFF. The CDR3 DNA sequence: TGTGCCAGCAGCTTAGCATCCAGGGGGATCACCGGGGAGCTGTTTTTT.

The CDR3 DNA sequence: TGTGCCAGCAGCTCTAATTGGGGCACACAAGAGACCCAGTACTTC. Amino acid sequence: CASSSNWGTQETQYF. This rearrangement joins TRBV7-2 to TRBJ2-5; possibly TRBD1 for D (5 bases). CDR3 size: 15 residues. V was shortened by 4 bases and J by 2 bases, with 14 bases between the two germline ends. CDR1 is SGHTA, CDR2 FQGNSA, per germline. Full variable domain (outside the CDR3, taken from reference TRBV7-2 and TRBJ2-5): GAGVSQSPSNKVTEKGKDVELRCDPISGHTALYWYRQSLGQGLEFLIYFQGNSAPDKSGLPSDRFSAERTGGSVSTLTIQRTQQEDSAVYLCASSSNWGTQETQYFGPGTRLLVL.